Listed here are 23 T cell receptor beta chains from one sample, sequenced in a study of CD8+ T cells in alopecia areata. RNA extraction and reverse transcription yielded cDNA as sequencing template. Profiling relied on immunoSEQ multiplex PCR, and the TCRdb table lists in-frame clones only, not all of them. This sample yields 200,000 to 250,000 clones, of which roughly three fifths are seen a single time; 4.9% belongs to the top ten. Sequencing was performed on CD8+ T cells sorted from blood. The source is a human donor in good health.

The J gene is TRBJ2-3, the V gene TRBV15, with D maybe TRBD2 (5 bases). Per the germline V gene, CDR1 is LNHNV and CDR2 is YYDKDF (reference sequence). The CDR3 is 12 residues long. Trimming removed 0 bases at V and 11 bases at J, with 9 bases between. CDR3 coding DNA: TGTGCCACCAGCAGAGATCACGGGGAGCAGTATTTT. This encodes CATSRDHGEQYF.

For this clone: This sample includes further DNA sequences coding for the same CDR3. The chain is built from TRBV29-1 and TRBJ2-1; TRBD1 is a possible D gene (6 bases). CDR1 and CDR2 (germline): SQVTM, ANQGSEA. CDR3 length: 12 residues. V dropped 3 bases and J dropped 4 bases, with 7 bases sitting between them. The chain's CDR3 is CSVEDRYNEQFF. CDR3 DNA sequence: TGCAGCGTTGAGGACAGATACAATGAGCAGTTCTTC.

The V and J genes are TRBV9 and TRBJ2-1; D may be TRBD1 (6 bases). The CDR3 totals 18 residues. Trimming removed 3 bases at V and 1 base at J, with 20 bases between. Germline loops: CDR1 SGDLS, CDR2 YYNGEE. CDR3 amino acids: CASSDPYNGQNSYNEQFF. The DNA of the CDR3 is TGTGCCAGCAGCGACCCTTACAACGGACAGAATTCCTACAATGAGCAGTTCTTC.

The chain has TRBV4-1 and TRBJ2-7, with D possibly called TRBD1 or TRBD2 (6 bases each). With 0 bases removed from V and 6 bases from J, the gap between germline ends came to 12 bases. The CDR3 contains 14 residues. Germline V gene data show CDR1 as MGHRA and CDR2 as YSYEKL. The CDR3 here is CASSQDEGGIEQYF. For the CDR3, the DNA is TGCGCCAGCAGCCAAGATGAGGGGGGAATCGAGCAGTACTTC.

V usage is TRBV13 and J usage is TRBJ2-7; D is perhaps TRBD1 or TRBD2 (5 bases each). V lost 4 bases and J 2 bases, leaving 12 bases between the germline ends. The CDR3 is made up of 14 amino acids. From germline, CDR1 is PRHDT and CDR2 FYEKMQ (reference sequence). Here the CDR3 reads CASSSGTGTYEQYF. CDR3 coding DNA: TGTGCCAGCAGCTCCGGGACCGGAACCTACGAGCAGTACTTC. The complete variable domain, with remaining parts taken from reference TRBV13 and TRBJ2-7, reads AAGVIQSPRHLIKEKRETATLKCYPIPRHDTVYWYQQGPGQDPQFLISFYEKMQSDKGSIPDRFSAQQFSDYHSELNMSSLELGDSALYFCASSSGTGTYEQYFGPGTRLTVT.

The rearrangement joins TRBV27 to TRBJ2-2; 14 nucleotides agree with TRBD2. Germline V gene lookup returns CDR1 MNHEY and CDR2 SMNVEV (reference sequence). V was pared by 3 bases and J by 0 bases, with 6 bases of the junction left unmatched. CDR3 size: 19 residues. Here the CDR3 reads CASSFTTSGGAPNTGELFF. DNA for the CDR3: TGTGCCAGCAGTTTCACGACTAGCGGGGGGGCCCCGAACACCGGGGAGCTGTTTTTT.

The gene calls are TRBV27 and TRBJ1-1; D perhaps matches TRBD1 (5 bases). The CDR3 has 14 amino acids. Per germline, CDR1 MNHEY and CDR2 SMNVEV (reference sequence). V shed 4 bases and J shed 6 bases, with 15 bases lying between them. The CDR3 DNA reads as TGTGCCAGCAGTTGGGGGGGAGGTGCGGCTGAAGCTTTCTTT. Amino acids: CASSWGGGAAEAFF.

The chain has TRBV5-6 and TRBJ2-1, with 11 bases aligning to TRBD2. Germline V gene sequence: CDR1 SGHDT, CDR2 YYEEEE. The CDR3 runs to 16 residues. With 4 bases clipped from V and 2 bases from J, the junction kept 5 bases outside the gene matches. CDR3 nucleotide sequence: TGTGCCAGCAGCGAGGTGACTAGCGGGGCCTACAATGAGCAGTTCTTC. Translating gives CASSEVTSGAYNEQFF. Looking up the rest from reference TRBV5-6 and TRBJ2-1 gives the full variable domain: DAGVTQSPTHLIKTRGQQVTLRCSPKSGHDTVSWYQQALGQGPQFIFQYYEEEERQRGNFPDRFSGHQFPNYSSELNVNALLLGDSALYLCASSEVTSGAYNEQFFGPGTRLTVL.

The chain has TRBV19 and TRBJ1-2; possibly TRBD1 for D (6 bases). The CDR3 extends over 15 amino acids. The V gene lost 8 bases and the J gene lost 5 bases, with 21 bases spanning the gap. Per germline, CDR1 LNHDA and CDR2 SQIVND (reference sequence). The CDR3: CASRAVGGGSYGYTF. The CDR3 DNA is TGTGCCAGTCGCGCCGTAGGGGGGGGATCATATGGCTACACCTTC.

The sample holds a few counts of this clone. The chain couples TRBV7-9 to TRBJ2-7, with D perhaps matching TRBD1 or TRBD2 (5 bases each). V was shortened by 6 bases and J by 3 bases, with 12 bases between the two germline ends. The CDR3 runs to 13 residues. CDR1 SEHNR and CDR2 FQNEAQ come from the germline V gene (reference sequence). The CDR3 sequence: CASSGGPFYEQYF. Written as DNA, the CDR3 is TGTGCCAGCAGTGGGGGACCGTTCTACGAGCAGTACTTC.

This clone was observed once. This chain links TRBV30 with TRBJ2-7, with TRBD1 matching over 8 bases. This CDR3 region has 13 residues. The J segment lost 2 bases and the V segment lost 3 bases, leaving 3 bases of the junction unmatched. Germline CDR1 reads GTSNPN; CDR2 reads SVGIG (reference sequence). In DNA form, the CDR3 reads TGTGCCTGGAGGCCGGGACAGGCCTACGAGCAGTACTTC. As protein: CAWRPGQAYEQYF.

This sequence joins TRBV2 and TRBJ1-1; TRBD1 might be the D (6 bases). In germline, CDR1 is SNHLY, CDR2 FYNNEI. CDR3 size: 13 residues. Trimming took 8 bases from V and 0 from J, leaving 10 bases between them. CDR3 DNA sequence: TGTGCCAGCTTAGGACAGCTGAACACTGAAGCTTTCTTT. It specifies CASLGQLNTEAFF.

The chain links TRBV6-5 to TRBJ1-5; TRBD1 aligns across 9 bases. CDR1 and CDR2 from the germline V gene are MNHEY and SVGAGI. This CDR3 is 15 amino acids long. V trimming: 6 bases; J trimming: 2 bases; junction bases outside the gene matches: 5. The chain's CDR3 is CASRPQGAGNQPQHF. As DNA, the CDR3 is TGTGCCAGCAGGCCACAGGGGGCAGGCAATCAGCCCCAGCATTTT.

The V gene is TRBV30, the J gene TRBJ1-1; perhaps TRBD1 as D (6 bases). Germline V gene lookup returns CDR1 GTSNPN and CDR2 SVGIG (reference sequence). CDR3 length: 14 residues. V was shortened by 5 bases and J by 6 bases, with 19 bases between the two germline ends. The CDR3, as DNA: TGTGCCTGGGATGGAGGCAGGGGCCGCGCTGAAGCTTTCTTT. It encodes CAWDGGRGRAEAFF.

Comments on this clone: Other nucleotide sequences in the sample specify the same CDR3. This chain links TRBV15 with TRBJ2-1; D remains ambiguous. With 0 bases removed from V and 7 bases from J, the gap between germline ends came to 10 bases. The length of the CDR3 is 14 residues. Germline V gene lookup returns CDR1 LNHNV and CDR2 YYDKDF (reference sequence). CDR3 loop: CATSRDRTDNEQFF. The CDR3 region has the DNA TGTGCCACCAGCAGAGATCGAACAGATAATGAGCAGTTCTTC.

The chain is built from TRBV9 and TRBJ2-2; no reliable D call. V lost 1 base, J lost 6 bases, and 10 bases lay in between. This CDR3 has 14 amino acids. CDR1 and CDR2 (germline): SGDLS, YYNGEE. The CDR3 region is CASSVRGWSGELFF. The CDR3 region has the DNA TGTGCCAGCAGCGTACGAGGTTGGTCCGGGGAGCTGTTTTTT.

The chain links TRBV5-6 to TRBJ1-5; tentatively, D is TRBD1 (5 bases). CDR3 length: 13 residues. V dropped 4 bases and J dropped 6 bases, with 11 bases sitting between them. The germline V gene has CDR1 SGHDT and CDR2 YYEEEE. The CDR3 here is CASSPGIGQPQHF. The CDR3 bases are TGTGCCAGCAGCCCAGGGATCGGTCAGCCCCAGCATTTT.

The chain combines TRBV18 with TRBJ2-3; TRBD2 is a possible D gene (6 bases). CDR1 and CDR2 from the germline V gene are KGHSH and LQKENI. The CDR3 spans 14 residues. Between the trimmed V and J ends, which lost 5 bases and 6 bases, there was a span of 15 bases. In DNA form, the CDR3 reads TGTGCCAGCTCATGGCCCGACGGGGGTGATACGCAGTATTTT. It yields the protein CASSWPDGGDTQYF.

J is TRBJ2-7 and V is TRBV28; D gene unclear. The germline gives CDR1 MDHEN, CDR2 SYDVKM. This CDR3 spans 13 amino acids. Trimming shortened V by 3 bases and J by 1 base, and 7 bases separated the two germline ends. CDR3 bases: TGTGCCAGCAGTTTTGTACTGTCCTACGAGCAGTACTTC. Translation gives CASSFVLSYEQYF. The full variable domain, in which reference TRBV28 and TRBJ2-7 provide the parts outside the CDR3, is DVKVTQSSRYLVKRTGEKVFLECVQDMDHENMFWYRQDPGLGLRLIYFSYDVKMKEKGDIPEGYSVSREKKERFSLILESASTNQTSMYLCASSFVLSYEQYFGPGTRLTVT.

This clone was seen only a few times. The identical CDR3 is also encoded by other nucleotide sequences in the sample. J is TRBJ1-1 and V is TRBV5-6; D may be TRBD1 (5 bases). Trimming stripped 0 bases from V and 0 bases from J, with 6 bases between. The CDR3 contains 14 residues. Germline assignment: CDR1 SGHDT and CDR2 YYEEEE. CDR3 region: CASSLAGMNTEAFF. The CDR3 nucleotides are TGTGCCAGCAGCTTGGCAGGGATGAACACTGAAGCTTTCTTT.

The chain is built from TRBV11-2 and TRBJ1-4, with unresolved D. This CDR3 is built from 17 residues. The V end lost 3 bases, the J end lost 2 bases, and 16 bases lay between the germline ends. From germline, CDR1 is SGHAT and CDR2 FQNNGV. The CDR3 DNA reads as TGTGCCAGCAGCTTGAGGCTACCAAGCGGGACTAATGAAAAACTGTTTTTT. Translation: CASSLRLPSGTNEKLFF. The full variable domain, rest sourced from reference TRBV11-2 and TRBJ1-4, is EAGVAQSPRYKIIEKRQSVAFWCNPISGHATLYWYQQILGQGPKLLIQFQNNGVVDDSQLPKDRFSAERLKGVDSTLKIQPAKLEDSAVYLCASSLRLPSGTNEKLFFGSGTQLSVL.

CDR3 sequence (DNA): TGTGCCAGCAGGGCCCTAGGGGAGGAGACCCAGTACTTC. Its translation: CASRALGEETQYF. The chain uses TRBV6-5 and TRBJ2-5, with D perhaps being TRBD1 or TRBD2 (5 bases each). CDR1 is MNHEY and CDR2 is SVGAGI in the germline V gene. V dropped 6 bases and J dropped 5 bases, with 13 bases sitting between them. This CDR3 spans 13 amino acids.

V usage is TRBV9 and J usage is TRBJ1-6, with D perhaps matching TRBD1 (5 bases). The V and J ends lost 2 bases and 6 bases respectively, with 9 bases between them. Germline-derived CDR1 and CDR2 are SGDLS and YYNGEE. The CDR3 loop spans 14 amino acids. The CDR3, as DNA: TGTGCCAGCAGCGTTGGAGGGGCTAATTCACCCCTCCACTTT. This encodes CASSVGGANSPLHF.